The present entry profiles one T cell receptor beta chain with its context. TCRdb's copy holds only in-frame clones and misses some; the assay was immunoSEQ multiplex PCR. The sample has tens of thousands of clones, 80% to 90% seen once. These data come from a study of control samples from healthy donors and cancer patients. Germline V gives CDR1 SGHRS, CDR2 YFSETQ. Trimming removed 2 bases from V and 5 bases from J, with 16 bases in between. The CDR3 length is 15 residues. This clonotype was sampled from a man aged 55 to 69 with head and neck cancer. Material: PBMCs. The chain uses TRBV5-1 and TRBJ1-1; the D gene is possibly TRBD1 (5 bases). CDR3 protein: CASSLQGVRATEAFF. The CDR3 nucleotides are TGCGCCAGCAGCTTACAAGGGGTGCGGGCGACTGAAGCTTTCTTT.